Listed below are T cell receptor beta chains from one sample, sequenced in a study of T cells of healthy individuals. TCRdb independently ran MiXCR on the 5' RACE reads; one entry per CDR3 protein. The table has 35,000 to 45,000 distinct CDR3 sequences, 3.5% to 5.5% seen once. Every receptor here comes from a human donor in good health. CDR3s include the opening cysteine and the closing phenylalanine or tryptophan. Fields, in order: D gene, V gene, J gene, clone size, CDR3 protein, CDR3 DNA. D genes are given only for firm matches. A row's size may be missing; if present it is once, few, many or a size class.

TRBD1,TRBV11-2,TRBJ2-7,many,CASSYNRGEQYF,TGTGCCAGCAGCTACAACAGGGGCGAGCAGTACTTC
TRBD2,TRBV20-1,TRBJ2-5,NA,CSANPRGSGIQETQYF,TGCAGTGCTAACCCTCGTGGTAGCGGGATCCAAGAGACCCAGTACTTC
TRBD1,TRBV14,TRBJ2-7,few,CASSLTGDAGRRYEQYF,TGTGCCAGCAGCCTGACAGGGGACGCCGGGAGACGCTACGAGCAGTACTTC
NA,TRBV25-1,TRBJ1-5,many,CASTPEGANQPQHF,TGTGCCAGCACCCCCGAAGGTGCCAATCAGCCCCAGCATTTT
NA,TRBV7-8,TRBJ2-2,few,CASSNRPGEDGELFF,TGTGCCAGCAGCAATAGACCGGGAGAGGACGGGGAGCTGTTTTTT
NA,TRBV5-1,TRBJ2-1,many,CASSLEGHATLNEQFF,TGCGCCAGCAGCTTGGAGGGACACGCGACCCTCAATGAGCAGTTCTTC
NA,TRBV20-1,TRBJ1-3,many,CSATRPNSGNTIYF,TGCAGTGCTACCCGGCCCAACTCTGGAAACACCATATATTTT
TRBD2,TRBV11-2,TRBJ2-1,few,CASRTIAGGTVNEQFF,TGTGCCAGCAGGACAATAGCGGGAGGCACTGTTAATGAGCAGTTCTTC
NA,TRBV5-1,TRBJ2-5,few,CASSLGGSGQETQYF,TGCGCCAGCAGCTTGGGTGGTAGCGGCCAAGAGACCCAGTACTTC
TRBD1,TRBV3-1,TRBJ1-1,NA,CASSQGVTGQMNTEAFF,TGTGCCAGCAGCCAAGGGGTTACGGGACAGATGAACACTGAAGCTTTCTTT
NA,TRBV6-2/TRBV6-3,TRBJ2-3,NA,CASSSGGHTDTQYF,TGTGCCAGCAGCTCCGGGGGACACACAGATACGCAGTATTTT
NA,TRBV6-5,TRBJ2-7,many,CASSYSSGVLGAGYSYEQYF,TGTGCCAGCAGTTACTCGTCGGGTGTTTTGGGAGCAGGGTACTCCTACGAGCAGTACTTC
NA,TRBV20-1,TRBJ1-1,many,CSAFPMNTEAFF,TGCAGTGCCTTCCCTATGAACACTGAAGCTTTCTTT
TRBD1,TRBV5-1,TRBJ1-5,few,CASSLSPGGRQPQHF,TGCGCCAGCAGCTTATCTCCAGGGGGTCGTCAGCCCCAGCATTTT
NA,TRBV6-1,TRBJ1-5,many,CASMKQGSSNQPQHF,TGTGCCAGCATGAAGCAGGGGTCTAGCAATCAGCCCCAGCATTTT
NA,TRBV2,TRBJ2-3,many,CASTGRRAATDTQYF,TGTGCCAGCACCGGGCGGCGGGCCGCCACAGATACGCAGTATTTT
TRBD2,TRBV20-1,TRBJ2-2,many,CSVEGGYTGELFF,TGCAGTGTGGAGGGAGGGTACACCGGGGAGCTGTTTTTT
NA,TRBV29-1,TRBJ1-5,medium-sized,CSVEEPRGQPQHF,TGCAGCGTTGAAGAACCCCGGGGTCAGCCCCAGCATTTT
NA,TRBV7-9,TRBJ1-5,few,CASSFSGFQPQHF,TGTGCCAGCAGCTTCTCCGGGTTCCAGCCCCAGCATTTT
TRBD1,TRBV12-3/TRBV12-4,TRBJ2-7,many,CASSRDRYYEQYF,TGTGCCAGCAGTCGGGACAGATACTACGAGCAGTACTTC
NA,TRBV20-1,TRBJ1-2,few,CSAPPTNYGYTF,TGCAGTGCTCCCCCCACTAACTATGGCTACACCTTC
NA,TRBV29-1,TRBJ1-5,many,CSVGVDSNQPQHF,TGCAGCGTTGGTGTAGATAGCAATCAGCCCCAGCATTTT
NA,TRBV24-1,TRBJ2-2,NA,CATSEGRRNTGELFF,TGTGCCACCAGTGAAGGTCGGAGGAACACCGGGGAGCTGTTTTTT
NA,TRBV12-3/TRBV12-4,TRBJ1-1,many,CASSSQGLLSNTEAFF,TGTGCCAGCAGTAGTCAGGGGCTTTTGTCGAACACTGAAGCTTTCTTT
TRBD1,TRBV13,TRBJ1-1,many,CASSMTGRRNTEAFF,TGTGCCAGCAGCATGACAGGGAGGAGGAACACTGAAGCTTTCTTT
TRBD2,TRBV6-1,TRBJ2-1,few,CASSVRSGTRRNEQFF,TGTGCCAGCAGTGTTAGAAGCGGGACCCGACGCAATGAGCAGTTCTTC
TRBD2,TRBV25-1,TRBJ2-1,many,CASLGTSGTGEQFF,TGTGCCAGCTTGGGGACTAGCGGGACTGGTGAGCAGTTCTTC
NA,TRBV5-1,TRBJ1-4,NA,CASSLNRDEKLFF,TGCGCCAGCAGCTTGAATAGAGATGAAAAACTGTTTTTT
TRBD1,TRBV7-9,TRBJ1-6,few,CASSSGTGDNSPLHF,TGTGCCAGCAGCTCTGGGACAGGGGACAATTCACCCCTCCACTTT